This TCR beta chain derives from a study of blood T cell repertoires in COVID-19. Study summary: There were acute and convalescent COVID-19 samples, and they came from the United States, Italy and Spain. T cells, B-cell-depleted T cells, or PBMCs provided the cDNA or gDNA that served as material.

This table comes from immunoSEQ multiplex PCR, and its TCRdb copy is limited to in-frame clones, with some not included. The sample lists roughly 99,000 clones; more than 80% were seen once. The CDR3 is made up of 16 amino acids. The junction had 9 bases not matched to a gene; V was cut back by 3 bases and J by 7 bases. Germline loops: CDR1 MNHEY, CDR2 SMNVEV (reference sequence). Sequencing was performed on peripheral blood. The sequence came from a man aged 35 to 55 with active or convalescent COVID-19. The chain uses TRBV27 and TRBJ1-6; 7 bases map to TRBD1. This CDR3 reads CASSLGRGRPNSPLHF. The CDR3 bases are TGTGCCAGCAGTTTGGGTAGGGGGCGACCGAATTCACCCCTCCACTTT.